Listed below are T cell receptor beta chains from one sample, sequenced in a study of blood T cell repertoires in COVID-19. Data came from immunoSEQ multiplex PCR; TCRdb stores just in-frame clones and leaves some out. There are 110,000 or so clones in the sample; about 85% occur only once, and about 8% lies in the top ten. Input material: peripheral blood. These receptors all come from a human donor in a cohort sampled during active COVID-19. CDR3s include the opening cysteine and the closing phenylalanine or tryptophan. The D gene is left open where the match is weak. A row's size may be missing; if present it is once, few, many or a size class.

j_call v_call clone_size d_call cdr3_nt cdr3_aa
TRBJ1-5 TRBV5-8 - - TGTGCCAGCAGCTTGATGTCCGCGGGACTCAATCAGCCCCAGCATTTT CASSLMSAGLNQPQHF
TRBJ2-5 TRBV2 few - TGTGCCAGCAGGTACGAAACTGGATGGAGCACCCAGTACTTC CASRYETGWSTQYF
TRBJ1-6 TRBV5-5 - - TGTGCCAGCAGCTTGGGAGTGGCGGCCTATAATTCACCCCTCCACTTT CASSLGVAAYNSPLHF
TRBJ2-1 TRBV10-2 once TRBD2 TGCGCCAGCAGCGCCCCCGGGACTAGCGGGTATGAGCAGTTCTTC CASSAPGTSGYEQFF
TRBJ1-1 TRBV28 once - TGTGCCAGCACCCCCGGGGGGGCGGGGGTCGGGGCGAACACTGAAGCTTTCTTT CASTPGGAGVGANTEAFF
TRBJ2-3 TRBV19 - TRBD2 TGTGCCAGTAGTTCCTGGACTAGCGGCACAGATACGCAGTATTTT CASSSWTSGTDTQYF
TRBJ1-4 TRBV27 - - TGTGCCAGCACCCCGACAGCAACTAATGAAAAACTGTTTTTT CASTPTATNEKLFF
TRBJ2-3 TRBV18 - TRBD1 TGTGCCAGCTCACCTCGGGACAGGGTGATCACAGATACGCAGTATTTT CASSPRDRVITDTQYF
TRBJ2-6 TRBV2 - - TGTGCCAGCAGTACGGGTGGGTTTGGGGCCAACGTCCTGACTTTC CASSTGGFGANVLTF
TRBJ1-6 TRBV5-6 - TRBD1 TGTGCCAGCAGCACAGGGGTAAGGACCTATAATTCACCCCTCCACTTT CASSTGVRTYNSPLHF
TRBJ1-6 TRBV14 many TRBD1 TGTGCCAGCAGCCAAGGGACAGGCAATTCACCCCTCCACTTT CASSQGTGNSPLHF
TRBJ2-1 TRBV14 - TRBD2 TGTGCCAGTAGGACTAGCTCGAGCTCCTACAATGAGCAGTTCTTC CASRTSSSSYNEQFF
TRBJ2-5 TRBV7-9 once - TGTGCCAGCAGCCCGGTTGGGTATAGCGTCACAAGGGAGACCCAGTACTTC CASSPVGYSVTRETQYF
TRBJ1-2 TRBV3-1/TRBV3-2 - TRBD1 TGTGCCAGCAGCCAAGATTCAGGGGGCCGAGGCTACACCTTC CASSQDSGGRGYTF
TRBJ2-7 TRBV18 few - TGTGCCAGCTCACCCGGGAAAGTTCCCTACGAGCAGTACTTC CASSPGKVPYEQYF
TRBJ2-7 TRBV5-1 - TRBD1 TGCGCCAGCAGTACGGACCCAGGGGGCATTTACGAGCAGTACTTC CASSTDPGGIYEQYF
TRBJ1-5 TRBV7-2 many - TGTGCCAGCAGCTCGGGGGGGGCTAGCAATCAGCCCCAGCATTTT CASSSGGASNQPQHF
TRBJ2-5 TRBV24-1 few - TGTGCCACCAGTGAACTACCTCCCGAGGCCGCTCCCCAAGAGACCCAGTACTTC CATSELPPEAAPQETQYF
TRBJ2-2 TRBV19 - - TGTGCCAGTAGCATCAAGACTAGGACCGGGGAGCTGTTTTTT CASSIKTRTGELFF
TRBJ2-5 TRBV7-2 few TRBD1 TGTGCCAGCAGCTTTACAGGGGGAGAGACCCAGTACTTC CASSFTGGETQYF
TRBJ1-4 TRBV9 few - TGTGCCAGCAGCGTAGCTGGGGGAGGGAATGAAAAACTGTTTTTT CASSVAGGGNEKLFF
TRBJ1-5 TRBV27 few - TGTGCCAGCAGATGGGGAGGCCAGGATAGCAATCAGCCCCAGCATTTT CASRWGGQDSNQPQHF
TRBJ2-3 TRBV18 once TRBD1 TGTGCCAGCTCACTCCCGGGACAGAAGACAGATACGCAGTATTTT CASSLPGQKTDTQYF
TRBJ2-7 TRBV7-3 few - TGTGCCAGCAGCCCGACTAACTCCTACGAGCAGTACTTC CASSPTNSYEQYF
TRBJ2-1 TRBV5-1 once TRBD2 TGCGCCAGCAGCCGGCGACTAGCGGGAGGGGACAATGAGCAGTTCTTC CASSRRLAGGDNEQFF
TRBJ2-7 TRBV9 once - TGTGCCAGCAGCGTGGGGGCTAGCGGCCTCGAGCAGTACTTC CASSVGASGLEQYF
TRBJ1-1 TRBV29-1 few TRBD1 TGCAGTGGAGGGGGCCGGGGCACTGAAGCTTTCTTT CSGGGRGTEAFF
TRBJ1-1 TRBV24-1 - - TGTGCCACCAGTGAACGTTGGACAAGAAGTACTGAAGCTTTCTTT CATSERWTRSTEAFF
TRBJ1-2 TRBV28 - - TGTGCCAGCAGTCAAATCGCACCATTAGAGGGCTACACCTTC CASSQIAPLEGYTF
TRBJ2-1 TRBV10-3 once - TGTGCCATCAGGGGTAGCGACCAAAAAGCAGATGAGCAGTTCTTC CAIRGSDQKADEQFF